These 12 T cell receptor beta chains share one sample of origin, sequenced in a study of blood T cell repertoires in COVID-19. Assay used: immunoSEQ multiplex PCR; TCRdb lists only in-frame clones, some missing. This sample carries about 70,000 clones, about four fifths of them seen once, and the ten largest clones take 15% to 20%. Sequenced: peripheral blood. The receptors were sampled from a man between 65 and 85 years old who had recovered from COVID-19.

The rearrangement joins TRBV10-1 to TRBJ1-1, with TRBD1 matching over 8 bases. Germline CDR1 is WNHNN and CDR2 is SYGVQD (reference sequence). V gave up 6 bases and J gave up 0 bases; unmatched junction bases: 15. The CDR3 loop spans 18 amino acids. CDR3 bases: TGCGCCAGCAGGGTCCTCGGACAGGGCCAATGTATGAACACTGAAGCTTTCTTT. This codes for CASRVLGQGQCMNTEAFF.

This chain uses TRBV11-2 with TRBJ2-5; possible D gene TRBD2, 6 bases. Germline V gives CDR1 SGHAT, CDR2 FQNNGV. The CDR3 loop spans 14 amino acids. The V gene lost 5 bases and the J gene lost 6 bases, with 16 bases spanning the gap. The CDR3 here is CASSPGLAKQTQYF. DNA of the CDR3: TGTGCCAGCAGCCCCGGGCTAGCGAAACAGACCCAGTACTTC.

The chain joins TRBV5-8 to TRBJ2-4; 7 nucleotides line up with TRBD1. The CDR3 is made up of 15 amino acids. The V gene's germline CDR1 is SGHTS and CDR2 YDEGEE. The V gene end was trimmed by 4 bases and the J gene end by 0 bases; junction bases not matched to a gene: 4. Here the CDR3 reads CASSRYRGAKNIQYF. In DNA form, the CDR3 reads TGTGCCAGCAGCAGATACAGGGGAGCCAAAAACATTCAGTACTTC.

This clone came up once. The chain couples TRBV6-2 or TRBV6-3 to TRBJ1-1; 8 nucleotides match TRBD1. This CDR3 comprises 15 residues. V dropped 2 bases and J dropped 4; count of bases not matched to a gene: 6. The germline V gene has CDR1 MNHEY and CDR2 SVGEGT. CDR3 DNA sequence: TGTGCCAGCAGTTACCCCCGGGACAGGATCACTGAAGCTTTCTTT. As protein: CASSYPRDRITEAFF.

This chain uses TRBV20-1 with TRBJ2-1; no reliable D call. CDR3 size: 12 residues. Germline CDR1 reads DFQATT; CDR2 reads SNEGSKA (reference sequence). Between the trimmed V and J ends, which lost 3 bases and 4 bases, there was a span of 7 bases. Here the CDR3 DNA reads TGCAGTGCTAGTACTACGTACAATGAGCAGTTCTTC. Translating it yields CSASTTYNEQFF.

The chain couples TRBV3-1 (or the pseudogene TRBV3-2) to TRBJ2-1; 8 bases are a match to TRBD2. The CDR3 runs 12 residues. Germline assignment: CDR1 LGHDT and CDR2 YNNKEL (reference sequence). With 4 bases clipped from V and 8 bases from J, the junction kept 1 base outside the gene matches. This CDR3 is CASSPTSDEQFF. CDR3 sequence (DNA): TGTGCCAGCAGCCCGACTAGCGATGAGCAGTTCTTC.

The J gene is TRBJ1-2, the V gene TRBV30; a possible D gene is TRBD1 (6 bases). The CDR3 is 15 amino acids. The germline V and J ends were trimmed by 3 bases and 7 bases, with 21 bases remaining between them. Germline assignment: CDR1 GTSNPN and CDR2 SVGIG (reference sequence). The CDR3 nucleotides are TGTGCCTGGAGGCAAACAGGGAGGGGAACTGGTGGCTACACCTTC. Translating it yields CAWRQTGRGTGGYTF.

The chain combines TRBV5-1 with TRBJ1-1, with 7 bases identical to TRBD1. Germline V gene lookup returns CDR1 SGHRS and CDR2 YFSETQ. The length of the CDR3 is 17 residues. J lost 0 bases, V lost 4 bases, and 12 bases had no gene match. In DNA form, the CDR3 reads TGCGCCAGCAGCGCGGACCTCAGGGGGTCTATGAACACTGAAGCTTTCTTT. It encodes CASSADLRGSMNTEAFF.

This clone was detected a few times. This sequence joins TRBV9 and TRBJ2-7; D may be TRBD1 (6 bases). Trimming stripped 0 bases from V and 2 bases from J, with 12 bases between. This CDR3 has 15 amino acids. Germline CDR1 SGDLS, CDR2 YYNGEE. CDR3 sequence: CASSVEQGVTYEQYF. CDR3 coding DNA: TGTGCCAGCAGCGTAGAACAGGGAGTTACCTACGAGCAGTACTTC.

The genes are TRBV3-1 (or the pseudogene TRBV3-2) and TRBJ1-5; D uncertain. The CDR3 covers 17 residues. V was shortened by 1 base and J by 4 bases, with 17 bases between the two germline ends. CDR1 LGHDT and CDR2 YNNKEL come from the germline V gene (reference sequence). CDR3 loop: CASSQGYGLGRNQPQHF. CDR3 nucleotide sequence: TGTGCCAGCAGCCAAGGGTATGGACTTGGGAGGAATCAGCCCCAGCATTTT.

The sample holds many counts of this clone. CDR3 nucleotides: TGTGCCAGCAGCTTGGATGAAACTAGCACAGATACGCAGTATTTT. Translation: CASSLDETSTDTQYF. The chain carries TRBV5-5 and TRBJ2-3; D not resolved. Trimming cost V 0 bases and J 0 bases, with 8 bases left between them. The CDR3 runs to 15 residues. CDR1 is SGHKS and CDR2 is YYEKEE in the germline V gene (reference sequence). The full variable domain, in which reference TRBV5-5 and TRBJ2-3 provide the parts outside the CDR3, is DAGVTQSPTHLIKTRGQQVTLRCSPISGHKSVSWYQQVLGQGPQFIFQYYEKEERGRGNFPDRFSARQFPNYSSELNVNALLLGDSALYLCASSLDETSTDTQYFGPGTRLTVL.

The gene calls are TRBV24-1 and TRBJ2-7; 11 positions match TRBD2. With 6 bases clipped from V and 4 bases from J, the junction kept 10 bases outside the gene matches. The CDR3 totals 16 residues. The germline CDR1 and CDR2 sequences are KGHDR and SFDVKD. CDR3 in amino acids: CATSYVLLAGAYEQYF. CDR3 coding DNA: TGTGCCACCAGTTACGTACTACTAGCGGGGGCGTACGAGCAGTACTTC.